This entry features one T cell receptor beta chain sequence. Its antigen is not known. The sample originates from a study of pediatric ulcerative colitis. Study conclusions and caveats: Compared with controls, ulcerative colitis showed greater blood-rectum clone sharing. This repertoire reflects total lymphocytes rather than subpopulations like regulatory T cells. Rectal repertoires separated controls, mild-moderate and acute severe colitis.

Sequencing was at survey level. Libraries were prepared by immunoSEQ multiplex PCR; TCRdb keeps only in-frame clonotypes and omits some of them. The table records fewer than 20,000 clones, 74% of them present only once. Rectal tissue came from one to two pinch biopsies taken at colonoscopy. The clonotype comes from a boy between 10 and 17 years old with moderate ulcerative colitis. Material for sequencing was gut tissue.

The CDR3 DNA follows: TGTGCCAGCAGCTTGGTCGGGACGGCTAAAGAGACCCAGTACTTC. It yields the protein CASSLVGTAKETQYF. This rearrangement joins TRBV5-6 to TRBJ2-5, with D perhaps being TRBD1 or TRBD2 (5 bases each). The germline V gene has CDR1 SGHDT and CDR2 YYEEEE. CDR3 size: 15 residues. V lost 0 bases to trimming and J lost 3 bases, with 12 bases between them.